This T cell receptor beta chain comes out of a study of blood T cell repertoires in COVID-19. Turning to the study itself: Spain, Italy and the United States supplied samples that represented acute and convalescent COVID-19. In each case, the material was cDNA or gDNA derived from T cells, B-cell-depleted T cells, or PBMCs.

Under the authors' procedure: Amplification of reference gene primers provided the estimated nucleated cell counts. Repertoires were generated with immunoSEQ multiplex PCR, while TCRdb's copy carries only in-frame clones and drops some. Clone size and V and J calls were adopted from that table, with D and trimming inferred from the DNA. The sample shows tens of thousands of clones, more than 60% of them seen only once. With V trimmed by 8 bases and J by 3 bases, 21 bases remained unmatched. This CDR3 has 19 residues. Germline lookup yields CDR1 ENHRY and CDR2 SYGVKD. Sample: peripheral blood. The sequence came from a human donor in a cohort sampled during active COVID-19. The V gene is TRBV10-3, the J gene TRBJ2-1, with TRBD2 matching 8 bases. Here the CDR3 reads CAISPRSGRGLADYNEQFF. CDR3 nucleotides: TGTGCCATCTCCCCAAGGAGCGGGAGAGGTTTGGCGGACTACAATGAGCAGTTCTTC.